A single T cell receptor beta chain is shown here with its context. Its cognate antigen is unknown. Repertoires were generated with immunoSEQ multiplex PCR, while TCRdb's copy carries only in-frame clones and drops some. The sample yields tens of thousands of clones, about nine tenths seen once. V was trimmed by 7 bases and J by 8 bases, leaving 14 bases between them. This CDR3 region has 12 residues. CDR1 and CDR2 (germline): MDHEN, SYDVKM. Analysis merged second doses at about 4 or about 12 weeks. This sample is drawn from a study of T cell responses to AZD1222 COVID-19 vaccine. Overall study results and limits: Among AZD1222 vaccinees, only six or seven were seropositive at baseline. Nearly half of spike-specific TCRs reportedly target unmutated variant regions. White British donors predominated, females outnumbered males, and clonal diversity was possibly underestimated.

This material consisted of peripheral blood, taken 28 days after the second AZD1222 dose. This TCR came from an adult who received the AZD1222 COVID-19 vaccine. The rearrangement joins TRBV28 to TRBJ1-1, with D tentatively TRBD1 (5 bases). CDR3 loop: CASNTGTLEAFF. CDR3 nucleotides: TGTGCCAGCAACACCGGGACGTTAGAAGCTTTCTTT.